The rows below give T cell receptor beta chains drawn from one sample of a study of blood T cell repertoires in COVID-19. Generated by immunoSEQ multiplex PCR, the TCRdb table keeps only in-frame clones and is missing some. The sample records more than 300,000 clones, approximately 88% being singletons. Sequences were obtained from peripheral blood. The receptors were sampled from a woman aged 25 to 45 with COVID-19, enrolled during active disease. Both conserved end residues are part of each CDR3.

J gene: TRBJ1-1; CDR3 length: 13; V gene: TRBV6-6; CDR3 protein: CATPGQGGTEAFF
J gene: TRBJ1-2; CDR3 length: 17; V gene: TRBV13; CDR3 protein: CASSFWASRWGNYGYTF
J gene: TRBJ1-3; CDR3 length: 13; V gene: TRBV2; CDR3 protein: CASGQVVGNTIYF
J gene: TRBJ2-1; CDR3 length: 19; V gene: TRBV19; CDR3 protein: CASSIPSGSNYPSYNEQFF
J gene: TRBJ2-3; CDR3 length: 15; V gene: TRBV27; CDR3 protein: CASSLRRAGTDTQYF
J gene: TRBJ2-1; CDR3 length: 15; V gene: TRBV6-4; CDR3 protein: CASSVLAGELNEQFF
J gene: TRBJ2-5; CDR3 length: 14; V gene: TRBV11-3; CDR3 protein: CASSSGTGQETQYF
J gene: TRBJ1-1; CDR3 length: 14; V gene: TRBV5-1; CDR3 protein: CASRLHDGTGEAFF
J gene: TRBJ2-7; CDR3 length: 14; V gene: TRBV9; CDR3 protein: CASSPRDTSYEQYF
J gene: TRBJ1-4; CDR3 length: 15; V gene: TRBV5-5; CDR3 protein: CASSRGASSGEKLFF
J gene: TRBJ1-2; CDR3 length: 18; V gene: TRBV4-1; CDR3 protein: CASSPRISIRAANYGYTF
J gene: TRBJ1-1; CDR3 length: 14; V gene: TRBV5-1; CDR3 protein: CASSLGQMNTEAFF
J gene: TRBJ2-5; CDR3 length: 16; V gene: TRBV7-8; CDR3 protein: CASSHSGTGYQETQYF
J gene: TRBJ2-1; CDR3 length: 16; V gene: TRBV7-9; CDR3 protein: CASSPSERGSHNEQFF
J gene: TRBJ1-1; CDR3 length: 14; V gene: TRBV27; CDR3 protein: CASSLGTLNTEAFF
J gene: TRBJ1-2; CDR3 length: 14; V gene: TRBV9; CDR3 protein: CASSVSGLNYGYTF
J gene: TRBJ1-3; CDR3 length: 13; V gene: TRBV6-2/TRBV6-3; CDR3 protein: CASSYSRGYTIYF